These 5 T cell receptor beta chains were all obtained from the same sample, sequenced in a study of T cell repertoires in cytomegalovirus infection. TCRdb used MiXCR to reprocess the reads, holding one entry per CDR3 protein. The sample yields about 300,000 distinct CDR3 sequences, more than 20% seen once. Sequencing used PBMCs. These receptors all stem from a human donor in good health (CMV status not recorded). Some clones in this sample may be carry-over from other donors' samples.

The J gene is TRBJ2-2, the V gene TRBV7-4, with 11 bases matching TRBD1. Germline assignment: CDR1 SGHVT and CDR2 SQSDAQ. The V and J ends lost 5 bases and 6 bases, in that order; junction bases with no gene match: 5. This CDR3 is built from 15 residues. CDR3 sequence (DNA): TGTGCCAGCAGCATCCGGGACAGGGGGGCCGGGGAGCTGTTTTTT. Translation: CASSIRDRGAGELFF.

In DNA, the CDR3 is TGTGCCAGCAGCGAAAGTGGGACCCGCACAGATACGCAGTATTTT. It yields the protein CASSESGTRTDTQYF. V and J are TRBV7-8 and TRBJ2-3, with D possibly being TRBD1 or TRBD2 (5 bases each). V was pared by 5 bases and J by 1 base, with 13 bases between. The CDR3 is 15 residues long. Germline V gives CDR1 SGHVS, CDR2 FQNEAQ.

This clonotype was recorded a few times. The chain uses TRBV11-2 and TRBJ2-7; D might be TRBD1 (5 bases). This CDR3 is built from 16 residues. Germline values: CDR1 SGHAT, CDR2 FQNNGV. V shed 4 bases and J shed 0 bases, with 16 bases lying between them. Here the CDR3 DNA reads TGTGCCAGCAGCTCATACAGGCTCGGAAGCTCCTACGAGCAGTACTTC. It is translated as CASSSYRLGSSYEQYF.

The chain has TRBV25-1 and TRBJ1-4; 9 bases map to TRBD1. Germline V gives CDR1 MGHDK, CDR2 SYGVNS. The trim removed 8 bases at V and 0 bases at J, leaving 7 bases unmatched. The CDR3 runs 16 residues. The CDR3 DNA reads as TGTGCCAGCCGGGGACAGGGTTGGACAACTAATGAAAAACTGTTTTTT. The encoded protein is CASRGQGWTTNEKLFF.

This clonotype was counted between two and nine times. V is TRBV25-1 and J is TRBJ2-4; D ambiguous. Deletions cut 2 bases from V and 6 bases from J, with 8 bases between. This CDR3 comprises 13 residues. CDR1 and CDR2 from the germline V gene are MGHDK and SYGVNS. DNA of the CDR3: TGTGCCAGCAGTGAAAGAGGTTTAAACATTCAGTACTTC. It encodes CASSERGLNIQYF.